A selection of T cell receptor beta chains follows, all from one sample in a study of technical replicates of blood from a few donors. The table came from immunoSEQ multiplex PCR; TCRdb's copy has only in-frame clones and leaves some out. The sample has 85,000 to 95,000 clones, almost 97% seen once. Sequencing was done on a sample of T cells isolated from PBMCs. These receptors originate from a human donor in good health. Both conserved end residues are part of each CDR3. Each record gives: J gene, clone size, D gene, V gene, CDR3 protein, CDR3 DNA. A D gene is named only where the DNA matches it firmly. For some rows the clone size is stated as once, few or many, or as a class when expanded; others skip it.

TRBJ1-5 once NA TRBV2 CASSSPGSYQPQHF TGTGCCAGCAGTTCCCCGGGGAGCTATCAGCCCCAGCATTTT
TRBJ1-1 NA NA TRBV5-4 CASSWAVVNTEAFF TGTGCCAGCAGCTGGGCCGTGGTGAACACTGAAGCTTTCTTT
TRBJ2-3 NA NA TRBV4-3 CASSLTSTDTQYF TGCGCCAGCAGCCTGACTAGCACAGATACGCAGTATTTT
TRBJ2-1 once TRBD2 TRBV6-1 CASSEGSGSSYNEQFF TGTGCCAGCAGTGAGGGTAGCGGGAGCTCCTACAATGAGCAGTTCTTC
TRBJ1-1 NA NA TRBV19 CASTRSLLNTEAFF TGTGCCAGTACCCGGTCCCTGTTGAACACTGAAGCTTTCTTT
TRBJ2-7 NA TRBD1 TRBV5-4 CASSLGTGVTYEQYF TGTGCCAGCAGCTTAGGGACAGGGGTCACCTACGAGCAGTACTTC
TRBJ2-2 NA NA TRBV30 CAWSVIAGELFF TGTGCCTGGAGTGTTATCGCCGGGGAGCTGTTTTTT
TRBJ2-1 NA NA TRBV27 CASSLSRAEADNEQFF TGTGCCAGCAGTTTATCGAGGGCGGAGGCCGACAATGAGCAGTTCTTC
TRBJ1-3 NA NA TRBV7-2 CASSLGRGSGNTIYF TGTGCCAGCAGCTTAGGCAGGGGCTCTGGAAACACCATATATTTT
TRBJ2-1 NA TRBD2 TRBV10-1 CASSELAGGNEQFF TGCGCCAGCAGTGAGCTAGCGGGAGGCAATGAGCAGTTCTTC
TRBJ1-1 NA NA TRBV9 CASSIQTNTEAFF TGTGCCAGCAGCATCCAAACTAACACTGAAGCTTTCTTT
TRBJ2-2 NA TRBD1 TRBV10-3 CAIRRQGSNTGELFF TGTGCCATCAGACGACAGGGATCGAACACCGGGGAGCTGTTTTTT
TRBJ2-3 NA TRBD1 TRBV7-9 CASSPGTGMVVMDTQYF TGTGCCAGCAGCCCCGGGACAGGGATGGTGGTTATGGATACGCAGTATTTT
TRBJ1-5 NA TRBD1 TRBV19 CASTPLGQVNQPQHF TGTGCCAGTACCCCCCTGGGACAGGTCAATCAGCCCCAGCATTTT
TRBJ2-7 NA NA TRBV2 CASSGAFLETYGASYEQYF TGTGCCAGCAGTGGGGCCTTTTTAGAAACATATGGGGCGAGCTACGAGCAGTACTTC
TRBJ2-3 NA TRBD2 TRBV27 CASSLSTGGPWGTDTQYF TGTGCCAGCAGTTTAAGTACGGGAGGGCCCTGGGGTACAGATACGCAGTATTTT
TRBJ1-1 few NA TRBV9 CASSVAGGGANTEAFF TGTGCCAGCAGCGTAGCTGGCGGGGGGGCGAACACTGAAGCTTTCTTT
TRBJ1-5 NA NA TRBV30 CAWSVSSHNQPQHF TGTGCCTGGAGTGTCTCCAGTCATAATCAGCCCCAGCATTTT
TRBJ2-1 NA NA TRBV5-1 CASSFSGGTYNEQFF TGCGCCAGCAGCTTCTCTGGGGGGACGTACAATGAGCAGTTCTTC
TRBJ2-3 NA TRBD2 TRBV5-4 CASNTLAGPTDTQYF TGTGCCAGCAACACACTAGCGGGACCCACAGATACGCAGTATTTT
TRBJ2-1 NA NA TRBV2 CASSRESSYNEQFF TGTGCCAGCAGTAGGGAGAGCTCCTACAATGAGCAGTTCTTC
TRBJ2-5 NA TRBD1 TRBV19 CASSIALGQGAGETQYF TGTGCCAGTAGTATCGCCCTGGGACAGGGGGCGGGAGAGACCCAGTACTTC
TRBJ2-7 NA TRBD1 TRBV6-5 CASSYSGQGSDEQYF TGTGCCAGCAGTTACTCTGGACAGGGAAGCGACGAGCAGTACTTC
TRBJ1-1 NA NA TRBV7-3 CASRMGGGVLTEAFF TGTGCCAGCAGAATGGGGGGAGGGGTGCTCACTGAAGCTTTCTTT
TRBJ2-3 once NA TRBV5-1 CASSSIHSSTDTQYF TGCGCCAGCAGCTCCATACATTCTAGCACAGATACGCAGTATTTT
TRBJ1-5 NA TRBD1 TRBV27 CASSLTGGGQPQHF TGTGCCAGCAGTTTAACAGGGGGGGGTCAGCCCCAGCATTTT
TRBJ2-7 NA NA TRBV21-1 CASSRFLRTGEYEQYF TGTGCCAGCAGCCGATTCCTCAGGACAGGGGAGTACGAGCAGTACTTC
TRBJ2-5 NA TRBD2 TRBV5-4 CASSSGTRALETQYF TGTGCCAGCAGCTCCGGGACTAGAGCTTTAGAGACCCAGTACTTC
TRBJ1-2 NA NA TRBV19 CASSIGGLGQNGYTF TGTGCCAGTAGTATAGGAGGTTTAGGACAGAATGGCTACACCTTC
TRBJ2-7 NA TRBD2 TRBV6-5 CASSLGLGPEQYF TGTGCCAGCAGCCTGGGACTAGGCCCCGAGCAGTACTTC